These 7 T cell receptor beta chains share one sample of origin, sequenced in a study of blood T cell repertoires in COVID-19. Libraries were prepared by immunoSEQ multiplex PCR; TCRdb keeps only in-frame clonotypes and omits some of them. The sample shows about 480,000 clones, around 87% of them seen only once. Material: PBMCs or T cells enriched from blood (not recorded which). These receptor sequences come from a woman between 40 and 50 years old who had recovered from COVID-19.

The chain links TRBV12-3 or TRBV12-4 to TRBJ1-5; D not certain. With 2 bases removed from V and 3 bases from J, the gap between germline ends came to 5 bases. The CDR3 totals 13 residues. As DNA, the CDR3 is TGTGCCAGCAGTTTATTAAACAATCAGCCCCAGCATTTT. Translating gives CASSLLNNQPQHF.

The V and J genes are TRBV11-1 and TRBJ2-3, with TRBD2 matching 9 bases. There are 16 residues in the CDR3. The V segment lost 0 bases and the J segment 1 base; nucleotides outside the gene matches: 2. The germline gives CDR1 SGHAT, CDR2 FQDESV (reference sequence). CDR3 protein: CASSLALAGRTDTQYF. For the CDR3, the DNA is TGTGCCAGCAGCTTAGCACTAGCGGGCCGCACAGATACGCAGTATTTT.

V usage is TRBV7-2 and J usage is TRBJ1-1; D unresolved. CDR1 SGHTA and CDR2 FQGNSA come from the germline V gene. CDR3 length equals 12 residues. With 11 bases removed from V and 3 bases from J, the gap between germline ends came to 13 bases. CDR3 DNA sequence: TGTGCCTGTGGGGAGGGCTACACTGAAGCTTTCTTT. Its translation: CACGEGYTEAFF. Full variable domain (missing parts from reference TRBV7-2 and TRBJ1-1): GAGVSQSPSNKVTEKGKDVELRCDPISGHTALYWYRQSLGQGLEFLIYFQGNSAPDKSGLPSDRFSAERTGGSVSTLTIQRTQQEDSAVYLCACGEGYTEAFFGQGTRLTVV.

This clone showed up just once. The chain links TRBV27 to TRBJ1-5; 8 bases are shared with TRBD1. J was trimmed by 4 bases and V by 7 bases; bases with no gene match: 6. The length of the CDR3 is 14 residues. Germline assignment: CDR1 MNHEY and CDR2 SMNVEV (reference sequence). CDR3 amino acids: CASTPGTGNQPQHF. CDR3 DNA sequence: TGTGCCAGCACACCCGGGACAGGTAATCAGCCCCAGCATTTT.

The CDR3 coding sequence is TGTGCCAGCAGCTTGGACAGGGTAATGAATGAGCAGTTCTTC. Protein product: CASSLDRVMNEQFF. The chain joins TRBV11-2 to TRBJ2-1; 8 bases fit TRBD1. Germline values: CDR1 SGHAT, CDR2 FQNNGV. The J segment lost 7 bases and the V segment lost 3 bases, leaving 5 bases of the junction unmatched. This CDR3 is 14 amino acids long.

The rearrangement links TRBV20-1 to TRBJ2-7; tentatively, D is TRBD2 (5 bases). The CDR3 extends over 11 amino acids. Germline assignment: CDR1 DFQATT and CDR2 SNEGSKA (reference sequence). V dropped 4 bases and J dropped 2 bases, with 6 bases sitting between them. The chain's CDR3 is CSAKGAYEQYF. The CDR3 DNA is TGCAGTGCTAAGGGAGCCTACGAGCAGTACTTC.

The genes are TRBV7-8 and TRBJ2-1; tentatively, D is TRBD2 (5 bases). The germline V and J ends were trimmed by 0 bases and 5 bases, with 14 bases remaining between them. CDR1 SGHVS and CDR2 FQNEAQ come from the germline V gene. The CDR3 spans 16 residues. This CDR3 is CASSLARWRKDNEQFF. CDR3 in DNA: TGTGCCAGCAGCTTAGCCCGATGGAGGAAAGACAATGAGCAGTTCTTC.